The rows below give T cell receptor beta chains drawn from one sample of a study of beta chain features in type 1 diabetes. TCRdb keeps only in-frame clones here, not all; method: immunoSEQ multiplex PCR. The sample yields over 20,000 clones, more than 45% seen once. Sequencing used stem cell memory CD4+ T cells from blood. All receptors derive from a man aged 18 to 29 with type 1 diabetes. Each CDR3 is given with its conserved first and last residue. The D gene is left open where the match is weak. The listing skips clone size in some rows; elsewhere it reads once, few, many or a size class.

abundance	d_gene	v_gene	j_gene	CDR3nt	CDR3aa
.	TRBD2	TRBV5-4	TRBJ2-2	TGTGCCAGCAGCTCGGGACTAGCGGGACCCACCGGGGAGCTGTTTTTT	CASSSGLAGPTGELFF
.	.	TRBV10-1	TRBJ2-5	TGCGCCAGCAGTGAGGCTCAACCGAGCGGAGAGCGGGAGACCCAGTACTTC	CASSEAQPSGERETQYF
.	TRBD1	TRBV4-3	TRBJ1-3	TGCGCCAGCAGCCAATCAGGGGGTGGAAACACCATATATTTT	CASSQSGGGNTIYF
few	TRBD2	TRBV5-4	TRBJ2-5	TGTGCCAGCAGCTTCCGACTAGCGGGGTACCAAGAGACCCAGTACTTC	CASSFRLAGYQETQYF
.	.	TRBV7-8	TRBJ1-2	TGTGCCAGCAGCTTAGATCGGGGTGACTATGGCTACACCTTC	CASSLDRGDYGYTF
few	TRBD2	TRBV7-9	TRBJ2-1	TGTGCCAGCAGCCCACCGACTAGCGGGGGCCTCTACAATGAGCAGTTCTTC	CASSPPTSGGLYNEQFF
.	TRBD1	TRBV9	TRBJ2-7	TGTGCCAGCAGCGTGTCCGGACAGGGGTACGAGCAGTACTTC	CASSVSGQGYEQYF
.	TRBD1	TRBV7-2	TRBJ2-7	TGTGCCAGCAGCTTCGACAGGGGTCGGAACGAGCAGTACTTC	CASSFDRGRNEQYF
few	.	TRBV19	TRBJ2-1	TGTGCCAGTACGCAGGGCTACAATGAGCAGTTCTTC	CASTQGYNEQFF
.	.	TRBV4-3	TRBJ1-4	TGCGCCAGCAGCCACCGGGAGACTTCGGAAAAACTGTTTTTT	CASSHRETSEKLFF
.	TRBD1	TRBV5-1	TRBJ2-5	TGCGCCAGCAGCGCGACAGGGACCGAGACCCAGTACTTC	CASSATGTETQYF
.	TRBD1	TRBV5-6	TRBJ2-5	TGTGCCAGCAGCTCTTGGGACAGGGTGATTGAGACCCAGTACTTC	CASSSWDRVIETQYF
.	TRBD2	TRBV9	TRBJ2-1	TGTGCCAGCAGCGCGACTAGCGGGAGAAACAATGAGCAGTTCTTC	CASSATSGRNNEQFF
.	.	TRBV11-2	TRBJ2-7	TGTGCCAGCAGCCCCCACGGGCTAGCAGCATACGAGCAGTACTTC	CASSPHGLAAYEQYF
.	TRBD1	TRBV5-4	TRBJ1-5	TGTGCCAGCAGCCTCATGACAGGGGATAGCAATCAGCCCCAGCATTTT	CASSLMTGDSNQPQHF
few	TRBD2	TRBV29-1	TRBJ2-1	TGCAGCGTCACTAGCGGCCGGTACAATGAGCAGTTCTTC	CSVTSGRYNEQFF
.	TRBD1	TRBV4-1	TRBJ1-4	TGCGCCAGCAGCTTGACCGGGACAGGGCGGGAAAAACTGTTTTTT	CASSLTGTGREKLFF
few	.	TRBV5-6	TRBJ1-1	TGTGCCAGCAGCTTGGCTCTGAACACTGAAGCTTTCTTT	CASSLALNTEAFF
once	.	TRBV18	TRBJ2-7	TGTGCCAGCTCACCGACCGGACAGCCCCCCTACGAGCAGTACTTC	CASSPTGQPPYEQYF
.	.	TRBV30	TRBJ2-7	TGTGCCTGGAGTTCCGTGATCGAGCGGCAGTACTTC	CAWSSVIERQYF
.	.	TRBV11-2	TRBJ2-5	TGTGCCAGCAGCTTTAGCACAGGACAAGAGACCCAGTACTTC	CASSFSTGQETQYF
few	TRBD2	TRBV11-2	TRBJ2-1	TGTGCCAGCAGCTTAGATCTAGGGACTAGCGGGTATAGCTCCTACAATGAGCAGTTCTTC	CASSLDLGTSGYSSYNEQFF
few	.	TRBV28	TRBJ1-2	TGTGCCAGCAGTTTACGGGAAACATTCTATGGCTACACCTTC	CASSLRETFYGYTF
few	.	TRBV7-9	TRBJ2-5	TGTGCCAGCACCAAACCCCGCCCCTCGGGGTCGTACCAAGAGACCCAGTACTTC	CASTKPRPSGSYQETQYF
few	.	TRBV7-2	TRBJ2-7	TGTGCCAGCAGCTTAGCCCAGGGATTTGGGTTCTCCTACGAGCAGTACTTC	CASSLAQGFGFSYEQYF
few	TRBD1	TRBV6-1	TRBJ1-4	TGTGCCAGCCGATCCAACAGGGGCACTAATGAAAAACTGTTTTTT	CASRSNRGTNEKLFF
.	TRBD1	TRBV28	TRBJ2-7	TGTGCCAGCAGTTCGGGGATCGGGACAGGGGACTACGAGCAGTACTTC	CASSSGIGTGDYEQYF
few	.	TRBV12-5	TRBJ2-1	TGTGCTAGTGGCCAGGGCTACTCCTACAATGAGCAGTTCTTC	CASGQGYSYNEQFF
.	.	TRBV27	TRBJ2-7	TGTGCCAGCAGTGACTGGCCGGGGTCTCACGAGCAGTACTTC	CASSDWPGSHEQYF
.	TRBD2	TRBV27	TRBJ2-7	TGTGCCAGCAGTTTACGGCCTAGCGGGATTAGCTCCTACGAGCAGTACTTC	CASSLRPSGISSYEQYF
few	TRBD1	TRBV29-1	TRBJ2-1	TGCAGCGTTGAAAGGACAGGGGGTCGGGCTGAGCAGTTCTTC	CSVERTGGRAEQFF
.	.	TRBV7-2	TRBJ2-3	TGTGCCAGCAGCTTAGAGGGACATGGCGCAGATACGCAGTATTTT	CASSLEGHGADTQYF
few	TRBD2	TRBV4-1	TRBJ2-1	TGCGCCAGCAGCCAAGATCGAGGACTAGCGGGCTATAATGAGCAGTTCTTC	CASSQDRGLAGYNEQFF
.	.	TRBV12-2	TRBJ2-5	TGTGCAAGTCGCTTAGCTCCGAGGCAGGGCGACCTCATCCAAGAGACCCAGTACTTC	CASRLAPRQGDLIQETQYF
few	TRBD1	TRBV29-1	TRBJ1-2	TGCAGCGTGAGCCGGGACAGCTATGGCTACACCTTC	CSVSRDSYGYTF